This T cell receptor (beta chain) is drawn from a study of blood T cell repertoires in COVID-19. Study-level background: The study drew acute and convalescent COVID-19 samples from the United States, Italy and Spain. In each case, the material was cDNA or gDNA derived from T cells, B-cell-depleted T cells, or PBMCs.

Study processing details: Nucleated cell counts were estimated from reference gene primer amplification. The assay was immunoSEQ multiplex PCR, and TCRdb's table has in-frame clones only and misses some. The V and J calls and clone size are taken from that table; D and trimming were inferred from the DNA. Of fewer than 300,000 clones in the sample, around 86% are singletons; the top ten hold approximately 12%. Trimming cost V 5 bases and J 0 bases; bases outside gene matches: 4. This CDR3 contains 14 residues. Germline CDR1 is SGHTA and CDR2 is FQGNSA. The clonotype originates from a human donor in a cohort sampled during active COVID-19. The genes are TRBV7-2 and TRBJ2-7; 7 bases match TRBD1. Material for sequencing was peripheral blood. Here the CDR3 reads CASSPDRYSYEQYF. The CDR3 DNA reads TGTGCCAGCAGCCCGGACAGGTACTCCTACGAGCAGTACTTC.